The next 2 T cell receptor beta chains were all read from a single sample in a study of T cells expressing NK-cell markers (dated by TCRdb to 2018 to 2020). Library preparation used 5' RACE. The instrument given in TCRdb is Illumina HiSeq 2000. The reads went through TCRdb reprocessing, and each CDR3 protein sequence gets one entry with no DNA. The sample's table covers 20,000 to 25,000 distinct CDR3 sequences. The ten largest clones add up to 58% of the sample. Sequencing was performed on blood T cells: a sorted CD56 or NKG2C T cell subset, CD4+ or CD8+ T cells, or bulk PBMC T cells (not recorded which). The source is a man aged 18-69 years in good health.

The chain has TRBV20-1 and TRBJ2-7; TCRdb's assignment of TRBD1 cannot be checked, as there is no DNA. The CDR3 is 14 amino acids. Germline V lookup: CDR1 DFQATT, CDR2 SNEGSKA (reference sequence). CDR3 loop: CSASDARDAYEQYF.

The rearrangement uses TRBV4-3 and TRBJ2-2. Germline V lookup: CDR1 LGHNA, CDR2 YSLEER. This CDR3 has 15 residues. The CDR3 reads CASSQELGITGELFF.